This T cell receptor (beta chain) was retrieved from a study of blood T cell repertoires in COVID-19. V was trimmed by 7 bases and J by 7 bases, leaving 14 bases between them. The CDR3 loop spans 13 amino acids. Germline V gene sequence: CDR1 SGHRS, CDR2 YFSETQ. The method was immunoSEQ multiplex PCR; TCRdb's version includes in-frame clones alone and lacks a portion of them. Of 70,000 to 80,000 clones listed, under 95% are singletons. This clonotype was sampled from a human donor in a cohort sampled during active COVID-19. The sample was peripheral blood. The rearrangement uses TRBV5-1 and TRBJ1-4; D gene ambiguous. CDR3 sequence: CASSRRDSEKLFF. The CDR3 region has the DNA TGCGCCAGCTCCCGACGGGATAGTGAAAAACTGTTTTTT.